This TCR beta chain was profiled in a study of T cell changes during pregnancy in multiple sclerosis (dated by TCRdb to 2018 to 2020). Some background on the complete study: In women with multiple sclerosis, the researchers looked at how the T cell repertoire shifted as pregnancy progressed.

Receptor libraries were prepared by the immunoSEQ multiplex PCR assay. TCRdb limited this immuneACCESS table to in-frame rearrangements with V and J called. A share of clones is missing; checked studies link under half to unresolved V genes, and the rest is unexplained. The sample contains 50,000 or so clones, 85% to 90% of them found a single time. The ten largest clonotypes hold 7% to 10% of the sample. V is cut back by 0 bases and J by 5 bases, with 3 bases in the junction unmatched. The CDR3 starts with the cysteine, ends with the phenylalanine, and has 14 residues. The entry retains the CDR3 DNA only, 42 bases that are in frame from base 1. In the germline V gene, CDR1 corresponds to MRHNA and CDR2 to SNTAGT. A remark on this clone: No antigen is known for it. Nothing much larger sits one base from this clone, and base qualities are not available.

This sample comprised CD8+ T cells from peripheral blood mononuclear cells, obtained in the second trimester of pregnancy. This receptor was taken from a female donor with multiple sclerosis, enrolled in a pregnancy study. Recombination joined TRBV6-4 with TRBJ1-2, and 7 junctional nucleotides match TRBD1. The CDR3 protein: CASSDSPGGYGYTF. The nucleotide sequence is TGTGCCAGCAGTGACTCGCCAGGGGGATATGGCTACACCTTC.